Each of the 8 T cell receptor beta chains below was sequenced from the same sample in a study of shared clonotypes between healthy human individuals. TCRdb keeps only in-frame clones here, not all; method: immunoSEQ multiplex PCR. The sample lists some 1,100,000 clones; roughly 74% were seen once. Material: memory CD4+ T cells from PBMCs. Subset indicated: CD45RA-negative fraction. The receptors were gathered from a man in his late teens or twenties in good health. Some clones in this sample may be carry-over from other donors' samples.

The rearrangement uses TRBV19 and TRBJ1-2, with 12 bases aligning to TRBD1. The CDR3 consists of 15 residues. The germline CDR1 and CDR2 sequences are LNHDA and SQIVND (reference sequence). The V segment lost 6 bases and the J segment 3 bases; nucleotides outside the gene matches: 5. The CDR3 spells CASSKGQGAYYGYTF. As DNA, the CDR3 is TGTGCCAGTAGCAAGGGACAGGGGGCTTACTATGGCTACACCTTC.

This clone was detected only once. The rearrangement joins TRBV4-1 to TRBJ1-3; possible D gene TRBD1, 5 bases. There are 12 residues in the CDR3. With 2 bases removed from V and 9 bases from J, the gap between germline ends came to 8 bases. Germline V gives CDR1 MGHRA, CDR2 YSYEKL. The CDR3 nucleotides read TGCGCCAGCAGCCAACCAGGGTTCACCATATATTTT. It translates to CASSQPGFTIYF.

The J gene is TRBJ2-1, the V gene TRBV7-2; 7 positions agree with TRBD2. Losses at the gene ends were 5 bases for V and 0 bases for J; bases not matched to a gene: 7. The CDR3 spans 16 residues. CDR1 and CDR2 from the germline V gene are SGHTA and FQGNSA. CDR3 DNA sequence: TGTGCCAGCAGCCCCGGCCCTAGCGGCTCCTACAATGAGCAGTTCTTC. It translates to CASSPGPSGSYNEQFF. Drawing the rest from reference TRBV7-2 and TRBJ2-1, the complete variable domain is GAGVSQSPSNKVTEKGKDVELRCDPISGHTALYWYRQSLGQGLEFLIYFQGNSAPDKSGLPSDRFSAERTGGSVSTLTIQRTQQEDSAVYLCASSPGPSGSYNEQFFGPGTRLTVL.

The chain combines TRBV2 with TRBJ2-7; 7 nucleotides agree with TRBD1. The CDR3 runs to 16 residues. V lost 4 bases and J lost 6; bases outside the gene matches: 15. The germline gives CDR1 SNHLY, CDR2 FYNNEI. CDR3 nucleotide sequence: TGTGCCAGCAGTGTTTCCCCGGGGACAGTCCGTGGCGAGCAGTACTTC. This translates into CASSVSPGTVRGEQYF.

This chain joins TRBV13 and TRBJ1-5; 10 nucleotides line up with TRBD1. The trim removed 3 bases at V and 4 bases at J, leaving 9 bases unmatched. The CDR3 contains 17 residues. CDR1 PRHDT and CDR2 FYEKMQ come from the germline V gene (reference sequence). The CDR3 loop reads CASSLGQGMIGNQPQHF. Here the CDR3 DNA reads TGTGCCAGCAGCTTGGGACAGGGGATGATTGGAAATCAGCCCCAGCATTTT.

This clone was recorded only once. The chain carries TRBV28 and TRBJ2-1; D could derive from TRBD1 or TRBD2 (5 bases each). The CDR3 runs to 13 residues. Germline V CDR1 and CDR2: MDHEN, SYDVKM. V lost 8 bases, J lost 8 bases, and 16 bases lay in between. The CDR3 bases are TGTGCCAGCGAACTCGGGACCACGGATGAGCAGTTCTTC. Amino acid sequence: CASELGTTDEQFF.

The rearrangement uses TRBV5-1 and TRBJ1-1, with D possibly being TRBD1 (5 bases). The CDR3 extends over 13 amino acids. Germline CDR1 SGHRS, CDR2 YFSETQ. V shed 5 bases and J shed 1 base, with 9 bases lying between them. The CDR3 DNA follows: TGCGCCAGCAGAGGGGACCCGAACACTGAAGCTTTCTTT. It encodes CASRGDPNTEAFF. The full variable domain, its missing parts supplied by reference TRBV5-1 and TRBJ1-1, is KAGVTQTPRYLIKTRGQQVTLSCSPISGHRSVSWYQQTPGQGLQFLFEYFSETQRNKGNFPGRFSGRQFSNSRSEMNVSTLELGDSALYLCASRGDPNTEAFFGQGTRLTVV.

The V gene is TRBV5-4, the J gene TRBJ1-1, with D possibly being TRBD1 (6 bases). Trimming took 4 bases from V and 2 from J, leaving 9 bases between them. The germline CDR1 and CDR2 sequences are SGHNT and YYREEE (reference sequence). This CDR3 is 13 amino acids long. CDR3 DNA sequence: TGTGCCAGCAGCCGGACAGAAAACACTGAAGCTTTCTTT. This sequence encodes CASSRTENTEAFF.